The entry that follows covers one T cell receptor (beta chain) sequence. The antigen remains undetermined. Germline values: CDR1 SQVTM, CDR2 ANQGSEA. V trimming: 4 bases; J trimming: 3 bases; junction bases outside the gene matches: 6. The CDR3 contains 13 residues. The data originate from a study of cytomegalovirus exposure and HLA in healthy donors. The PCR ran on 60 Vbeta and 13 Jbeta primers. Sequencing was performed with immunoSEQ multiplex PCR; in TCRdb, only in-frame clones are kept and a portion is missing. Here the sample spans 100,000 to 150,000 clones, about 10% being singletons. Study findings and constraints: Highest at DRB1 and lowest at HLA-C, TCR association rates differed among HLA loci in a later analysis. TRBV6-2, TRBV6-3 and some other V segments were unresolvable in 87-base-pair reads. Researchers counted approximately 160 TCR beta chains as cytomegalovirus-associated. Analyzed later, most CMV-associated TCR beta chains appeared HLA-restricted.

Sample: PBMCs. This clonotype was obtained from a woman aged 18-35 years in good health and CMV-seropositive. V is TRBV29-1 and J is TRBJ2-7; 7 bases map to TRBD1. Here the CDR3 reads CSVGQGGGYEQYF. For the CDR3, the DNA is TGCAGCGTTGGACAGGGTGGGGGCTACGAGCAGTACTTC.